This paragraph covers one T cell receptor (beta chain) sequence. Its antigen is not known. Trimming left V 5 bases short and J 1 base short, with 11 bases between. Germline lookup yields CDR1 PRHDT and CDR2 FYEKMQ (reference sequence). The CDR3 loop spans 14 amino acids. The record originates from a study of graft-versus-host responses after intestinal transplantation. About the study: Once they had received anti-thymocyte globulin induction, all recipients took tacrolimus and steroids for around 3 years. Study conclusions and caveats: Among circulating GvH clones, peak levels were associated with early post-transplant declines in HvG clones. Recipient marrow harbored GvH clones, some of which surfaced first in ileum or blood.

Profiling relied on immunoSEQ multiplex PCR, and the TCRdb table lists in-frame clones only, not all of them. The sample includes nearly 20,000 clones, around nine tenths of them seen just once. The rearrangement links TRBV13 to TRBJ1-1, with D perhaps matching TRBD1 (5 bases). This sequence was found in a human patient who received an intestinal transplant, so some T cells may come from the graft donor. The material was PBMCs, obtained approximately 33 weeks after intestinal transplant. The CDR3 DNA is TGTGCCAGCAGCCATACAAGGGGGAACACTGAAGCTTTCTTT. It codes for CASSHTRGNTEAFF.